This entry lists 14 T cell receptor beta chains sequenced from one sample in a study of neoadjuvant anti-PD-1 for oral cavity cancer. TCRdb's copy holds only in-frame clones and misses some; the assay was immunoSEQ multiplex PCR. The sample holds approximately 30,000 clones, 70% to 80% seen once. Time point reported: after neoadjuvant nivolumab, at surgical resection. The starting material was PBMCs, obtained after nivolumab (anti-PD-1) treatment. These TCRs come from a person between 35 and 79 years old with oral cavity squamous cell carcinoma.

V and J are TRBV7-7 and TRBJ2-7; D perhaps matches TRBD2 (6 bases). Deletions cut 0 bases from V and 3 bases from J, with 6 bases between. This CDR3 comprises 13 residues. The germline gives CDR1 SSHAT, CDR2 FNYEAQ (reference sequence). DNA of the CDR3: TGTGCCAGCAGCTTAGCGGGGGGCTACGAGCAGTACTTC. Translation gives CASSLAGGYEQYF.

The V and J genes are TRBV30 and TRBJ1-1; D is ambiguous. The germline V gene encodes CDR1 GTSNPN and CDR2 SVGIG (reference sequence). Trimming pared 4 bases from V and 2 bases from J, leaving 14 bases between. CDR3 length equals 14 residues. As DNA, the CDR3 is TGTGCCTGGAAATATGAACACTTTAACACTGAAGCTTTCTTT. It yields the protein CAWKYEHFNTEAFF.

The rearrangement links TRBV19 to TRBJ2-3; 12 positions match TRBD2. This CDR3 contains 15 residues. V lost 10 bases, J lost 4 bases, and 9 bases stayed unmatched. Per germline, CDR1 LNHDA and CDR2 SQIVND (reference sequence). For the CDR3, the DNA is TGTGCCACCCGGACTAGCGGGGCCTACTCAGATACGCAGTATTTT. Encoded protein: CATRTSGAYSDTQYF.

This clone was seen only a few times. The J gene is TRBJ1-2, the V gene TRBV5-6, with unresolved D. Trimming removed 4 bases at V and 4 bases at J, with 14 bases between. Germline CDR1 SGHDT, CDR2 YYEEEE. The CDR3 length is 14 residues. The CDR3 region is CASSIGLEFYGYTF. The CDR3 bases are TGTGCCAGCAGCATCGGGCTCGAGTTCTATGGCTACACCTTC.

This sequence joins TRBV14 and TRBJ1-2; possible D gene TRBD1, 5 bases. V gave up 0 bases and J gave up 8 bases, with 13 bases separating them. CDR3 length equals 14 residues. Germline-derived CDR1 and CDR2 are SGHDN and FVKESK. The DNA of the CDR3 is TGTGCCAGCAGCCAAGATTTCGAGGGGAGCGGCTACACCTTC. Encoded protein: CASSQDFEGSGYTF.

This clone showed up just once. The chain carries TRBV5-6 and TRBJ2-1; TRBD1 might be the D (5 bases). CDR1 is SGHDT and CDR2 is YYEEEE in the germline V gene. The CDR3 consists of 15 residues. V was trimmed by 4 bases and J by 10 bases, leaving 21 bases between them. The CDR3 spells CASSRTIYRIGEQFF. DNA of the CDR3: TGTGCCAGCAGCCGTACGATTTACAGGATCGGGGAGCAGTTCTTC.

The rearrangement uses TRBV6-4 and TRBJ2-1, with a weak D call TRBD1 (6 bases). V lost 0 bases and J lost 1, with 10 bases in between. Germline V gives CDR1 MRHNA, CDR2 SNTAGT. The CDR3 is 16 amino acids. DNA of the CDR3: TGTGCCAGCAGTGACTCTAACAGGGTTTCCTACAATGAGCAGTTCTTC. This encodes CASSDSNRVSYNEQFF.

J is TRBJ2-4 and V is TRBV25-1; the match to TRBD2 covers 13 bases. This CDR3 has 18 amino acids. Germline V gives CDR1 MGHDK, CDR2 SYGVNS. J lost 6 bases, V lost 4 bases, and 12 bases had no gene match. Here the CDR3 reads CASSGGLAGSSGGNIQYF. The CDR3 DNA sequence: TGTGCCAGCAGTGGGGGACTAGCGGGGTCCTCAGGGGGAAACATTCAGTACTTC.

The chain's CDR3 is CASSTSFGTGVETQYF. CDR3 nucleotides: TGTGCCAGTAGTACCTCTTTCGGGACAGGGGTAGAGACCCAGTACTTC. V and J are TRBV19 and TRBJ2-5; TRBD1 agrees at 10 bases. This CDR3 region has 16 residues. Trimming took 4 bases from V and 4 from J; bases not matched to a gene: 9. Germline V lookup: CDR1 LNHDA, CDR2 SQIVND (reference sequence).

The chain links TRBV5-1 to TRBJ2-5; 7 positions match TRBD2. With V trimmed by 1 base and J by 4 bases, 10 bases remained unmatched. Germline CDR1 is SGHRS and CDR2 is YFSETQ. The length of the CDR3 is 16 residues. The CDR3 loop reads CASSLRLAETLETQYF. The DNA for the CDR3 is TGCGCCAGCAGCTTGAGGCTAGCGGAGACCCTAGAGACCCAGTACTTC.

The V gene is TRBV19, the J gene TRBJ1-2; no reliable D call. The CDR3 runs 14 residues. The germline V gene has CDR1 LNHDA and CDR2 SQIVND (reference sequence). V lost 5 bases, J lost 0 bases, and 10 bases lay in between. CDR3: CASSWREANYGYTF. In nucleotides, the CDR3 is TGTGCCAGTAGTTGGAGGGAAGCTAACTATGGCTACACCTTC. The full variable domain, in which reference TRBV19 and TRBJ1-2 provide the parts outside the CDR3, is DGGITQSPKYLFRKEGQNVTLSCEQNLNHDAMYWYRQDPGQGLRLIYYSQIVNDFQKGDIAEGYSVSREKKESFPLTVTSAQKNPTAFYLCASSWREANYGYTFGSGTRLTVV.

The CDR3 nucleotides read TGCGCCAGCAGCCAAGCTCTGGGGGGGCAGGGAGATACGCAGTATTTT. This translates into CASSQALGGQGDTQYF. V usage is TRBV4-3 and J usage is TRBJ2-3; TRBD2 might be the D (7 bases). The CDR3 is made up of 16 amino acids. Trimming took off 1 base at V and 5 bases at J, with 16 bases between the two ends. Germline CDR1 and CDR2: LGHNA and YSLEER.

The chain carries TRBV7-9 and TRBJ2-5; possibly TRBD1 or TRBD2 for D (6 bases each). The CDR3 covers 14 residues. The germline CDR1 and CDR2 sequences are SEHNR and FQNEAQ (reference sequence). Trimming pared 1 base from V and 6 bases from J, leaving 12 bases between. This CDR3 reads CASSLGGDTKTQYF. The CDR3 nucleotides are TGTGCCAGCAGCTTAGGGGGGGACACAAAGACCCAGTACTTC.

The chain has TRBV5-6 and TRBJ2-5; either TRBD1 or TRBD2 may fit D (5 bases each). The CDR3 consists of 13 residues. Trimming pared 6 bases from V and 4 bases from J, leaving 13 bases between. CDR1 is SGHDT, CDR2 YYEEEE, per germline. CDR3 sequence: CASTPMGVETQYF. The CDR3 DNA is TGTGCCAGCACCCCTATGGGGGTAGAGACCCAGTACTTC.